This T cell receptor (beta chain) originates from a study of cytomegalovirus exposure and HLA in healthy donors. Regarding this clone: No antigen is known for it.

Study-level points and caveats: Trimming of TCR beta V- and J-genes showed a link, identified in a later analysis, to a missense DCLRE1C variant. DRB1 showed the most TCR associations and HLA-C the fewest in a later analysis, as rates varied by HLA locus. Upon later analysis, HLA-associated TCR beta chains proved more clonally expanded than other, equally common chains.

A multiplex PCR was run with 60 Vbeta primers and 13 Jbeta primers. Sequencing was performed with immunoSEQ multiplex PCR; in TCRdb, only in-frame clones are kept and a portion is missing. The table includes tens of thousands of clones, roughly four fifths detected once. The CDR3 loop spans 20 amino acids. This TCR derives from a middle-aged man in good health and CMV-seronegative. The sequencing input was PBMCs. This chain joins TRBV1 and TRBJ1-5. TRBV1 is assigned pseudogene status. In DNA form, the CDR3 reads TGCACCAGCAGCCAAGACCAGCGGGCTAGGAACCGGGATAGCAATCAGCCCCAGCATTTT. It translates to CTSSQDQRARNRDSNQPQHF.